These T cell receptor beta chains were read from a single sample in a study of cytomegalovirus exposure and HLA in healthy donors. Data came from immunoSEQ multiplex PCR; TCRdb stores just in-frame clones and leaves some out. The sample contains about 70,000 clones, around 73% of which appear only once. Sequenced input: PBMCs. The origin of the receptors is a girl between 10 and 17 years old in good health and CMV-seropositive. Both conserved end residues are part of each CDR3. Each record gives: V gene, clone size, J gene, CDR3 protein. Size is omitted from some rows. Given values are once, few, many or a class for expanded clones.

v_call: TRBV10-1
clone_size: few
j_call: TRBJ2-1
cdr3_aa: CASSEYGGGSPYNEQFF

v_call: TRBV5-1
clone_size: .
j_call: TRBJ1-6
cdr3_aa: CASSFVGLMNSPLHF

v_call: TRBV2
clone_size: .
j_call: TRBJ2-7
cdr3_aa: CASTRWTGGRGEQYF

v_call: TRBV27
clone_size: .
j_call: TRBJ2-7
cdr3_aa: CASSPGRGSYEQYF

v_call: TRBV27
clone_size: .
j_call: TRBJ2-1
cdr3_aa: CASSSWGQYNEQFF

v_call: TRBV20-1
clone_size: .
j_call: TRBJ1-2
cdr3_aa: CSASKDRVF

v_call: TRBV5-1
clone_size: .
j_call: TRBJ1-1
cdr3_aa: CASSGQGRDTEAFF

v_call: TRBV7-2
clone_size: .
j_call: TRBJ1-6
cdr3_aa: CASSPPGAMSSPLHF

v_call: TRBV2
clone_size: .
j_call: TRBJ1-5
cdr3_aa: CASSGQGAKGSNQPQHF

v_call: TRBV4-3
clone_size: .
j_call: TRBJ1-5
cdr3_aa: CASSQEWGTGNQPQHF

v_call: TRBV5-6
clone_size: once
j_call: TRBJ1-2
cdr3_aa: CASSLTGQDSFRDGYTF

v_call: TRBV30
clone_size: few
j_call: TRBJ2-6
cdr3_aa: CACRLTGYSGANVLTF

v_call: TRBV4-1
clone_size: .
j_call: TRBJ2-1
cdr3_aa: CASSQRDREAGEQFF

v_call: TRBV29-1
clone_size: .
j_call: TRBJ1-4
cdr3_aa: CSVEDPGANEKLFF

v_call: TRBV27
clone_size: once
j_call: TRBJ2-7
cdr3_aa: CASSSTRGPYEQYF

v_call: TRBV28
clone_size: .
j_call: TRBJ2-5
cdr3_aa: CASSFYGNQETQYF

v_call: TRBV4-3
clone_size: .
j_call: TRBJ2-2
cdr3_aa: CASSQGARRGVIGELFF

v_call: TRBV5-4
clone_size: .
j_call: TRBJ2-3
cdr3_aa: CASSPIGTGETDTQYF

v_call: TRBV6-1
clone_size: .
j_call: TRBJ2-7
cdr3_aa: CASSEAGTGGLYEQYF

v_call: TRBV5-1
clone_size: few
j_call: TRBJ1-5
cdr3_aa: CASSLAGEGGQPQHF

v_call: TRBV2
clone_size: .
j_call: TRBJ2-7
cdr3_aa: CASTSSGHGEQYF

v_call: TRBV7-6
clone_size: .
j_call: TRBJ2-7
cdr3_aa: CASSLPGQFNEQYF

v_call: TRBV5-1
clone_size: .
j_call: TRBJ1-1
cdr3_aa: CASRLGDITEAFF

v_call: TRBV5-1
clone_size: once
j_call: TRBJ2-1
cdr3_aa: CASSPTGDDEQFF

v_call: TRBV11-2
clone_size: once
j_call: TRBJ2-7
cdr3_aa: CASSSPLRGDRDYEQYF

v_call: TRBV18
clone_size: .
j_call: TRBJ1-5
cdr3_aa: CASSPRAANQPQHF

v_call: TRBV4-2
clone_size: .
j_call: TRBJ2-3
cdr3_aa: CASSQDEGGTDTQYF

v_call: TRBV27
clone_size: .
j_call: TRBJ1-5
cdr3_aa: CASSLFRDQPQHF

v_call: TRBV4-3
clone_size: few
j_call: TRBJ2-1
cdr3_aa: CASSPRLAPNNEQFF

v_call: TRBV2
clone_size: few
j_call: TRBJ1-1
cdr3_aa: CASSEAGTGTVGAFF

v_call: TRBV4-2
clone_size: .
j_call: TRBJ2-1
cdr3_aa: CASSQEGQGTNEQFF

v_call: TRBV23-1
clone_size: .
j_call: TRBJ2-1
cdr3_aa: CASSQGLAGDNEQFF

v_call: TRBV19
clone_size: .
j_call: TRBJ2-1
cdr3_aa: CASSMSGGANEQFF

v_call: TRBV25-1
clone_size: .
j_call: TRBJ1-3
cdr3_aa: CASSKPGQPSHSGNTIYF

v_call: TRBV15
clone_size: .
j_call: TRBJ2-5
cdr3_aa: CATSRTRGQETQYF

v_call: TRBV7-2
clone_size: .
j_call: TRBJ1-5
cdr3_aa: CASSLRQNQPQHF

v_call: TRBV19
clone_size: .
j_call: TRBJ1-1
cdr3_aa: CASTSPGGVNTEAFF

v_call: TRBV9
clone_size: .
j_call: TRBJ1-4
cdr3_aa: CASSVGVRRLGEKLFF

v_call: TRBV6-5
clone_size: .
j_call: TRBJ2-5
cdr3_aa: CASSYSIGDQETQYF

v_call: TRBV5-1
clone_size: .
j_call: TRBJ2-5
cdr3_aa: CASSRKESQETQYF

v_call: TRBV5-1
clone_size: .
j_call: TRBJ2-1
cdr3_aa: CASSKDRREQFF

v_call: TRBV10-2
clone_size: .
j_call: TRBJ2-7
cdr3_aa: CASSWIPGQDYEQYF

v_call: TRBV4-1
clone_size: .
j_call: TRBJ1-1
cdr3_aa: CASSSTGTANTEAFF

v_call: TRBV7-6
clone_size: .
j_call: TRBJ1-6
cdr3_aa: CASTPHTGEGSPLHF

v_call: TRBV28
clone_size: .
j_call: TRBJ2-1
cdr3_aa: CASSIPLAGEYNEQFF

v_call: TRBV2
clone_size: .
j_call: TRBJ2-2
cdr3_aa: CASSPIRDRAYGELFF

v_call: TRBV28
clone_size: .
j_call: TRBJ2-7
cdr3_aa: CASSPQRGVNYEQYF

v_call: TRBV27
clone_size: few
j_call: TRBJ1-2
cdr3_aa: CASRSDRTIDYGYTF

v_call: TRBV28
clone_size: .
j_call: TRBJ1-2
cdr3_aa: CASFDSTLNYGYTF

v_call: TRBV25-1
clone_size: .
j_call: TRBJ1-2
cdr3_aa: CASSAPGQTNYGYTF

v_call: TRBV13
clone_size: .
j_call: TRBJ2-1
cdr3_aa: CASSPGPISGRSLSYNEQFF